This TCR beta chain comes out of a study of CD8+CD57+ T cells in acquired aplastic anemia (dated by TCRdb to about 2018). Turning to the overall study: Extracted DNA from sorted CD4+ and CD8+ cells averaged 3.2 ug, ranging from roughly 0.17 to 27.4 ug. CD8+CD57+ expansion was defined as frequency above the mean frequency observed in healthy subjects.

Expansion of CD8+CD57+ cells had been shown by flow cytometry in the patients chosen for sequencing. Every patient had severe acquired aplastic anemia, diagnosed using the International Study of Aplastic Anemia and Agranulocytosis and Camitta criteria. At the time blood was sampled, none of the patients had received any therapy. The study deep-sequenced TCR repertoires of sorted CD4+ and CD8+ blood T cells from severe aplastic anemia patients and healthy subjects. Patients were enrolled in the USA under clinicaltrials.gov protocols 00001620, 01623167, 00001397, 00071045, 00081523 and 00961064. Ficoll-Paque density gradient centrifugation was used to isolate peripheral blood mononuclear cells. Before DNA was extracted, CD4+ and CD8+ T cells were sorted using either FACS or magnetic beads. Reading the germline V gene gives CDR1 SGHTA and CDR2 FQGNSA. The CDR3 contains 15 residues, cysteine and phenylalanine counted. Of the read, only the CDR3 DNA is kept; its 45 bases are in frame from base 1. The V and J ends are trimmed by 0 bases and 6 bases, leaving 11 bases between them.

This clonotype was recorded a few times. The antigen this receptor binds is unknown. It has no much larger one-base neighbor in the sample; base qualities were not kept. Broad study findings and their caveats: Over 25 CD8+ CDR3 sequences were found in both patients and controls but appeared to be highly expressed in patients and within the immunodominant clones of the patients. No significant difference in CD8+ Simpson's diversity was found between patients and healthy controls (P=0.060).

TCR beta VDJ combination and CDR3 sequence profiling used genomic DNA as the template. TCR repertoire sequencing was run on an Illumina HiSeq 2000. The authors processed their data as follows. Repertoire assessment relied on Simpson's diversity index, CDR3 size and DJ length profiles, and TRBV/TRBJ rearrangement plots. The most abundant DNA sequence in the deep sequencing data was defined as the immunodominant clone. CDR3 amino acid sequences were screened for sharing across subjects and were compared with published repertoires and the VDJdb database. TCRdb cleaned the public reads at Q25 with fastp, built clones with MiXCR and kept in-frame beta chains. Merged by CDR3 protein, the rows form single entries marked with the most common genes and DNA. These V and J calls rely on TCRdb rather than the paper's analysis. In this sample the table shows hundreds of thousands of distinct CDR3 sequences, approximately 33% of which occur a single time. The ten biggest clones cover 0.82% of the sample.

The clonotype comes from a human donor with aplastic anemia. Sequencing input: sorted CD4+, CD8+, or CD8+CD57+ T cells (not recorded which) from PBMCs. The chain uses TRBV7-2 and TRBJ1-4, with the D gene uncertain. The nucleotide sequence is given as TGTGCCAGCAGCTTAGCGGCCAGGAGGCATGAAAAACTGTTTTTT. This translates into CASSLAARRHEKLFF.